One sample yielded the 6 T cell receptor beta chains listed below, sequenced in a study of technical replicates of blood from several donors. Sequencing was performed with immunoSEQ multiplex PCR; in TCRdb, only in-frame clones are kept and a portion is missing. The table has more than 90,000 clones, 90% to 96% seen once. Sequencing input: T cells isolated from PBMCs. These receptors all come from a human donor in good health.

The genes are TRBV28 and TRBJ2-7, with D uncertain. This CDR3 has 16 amino acids. Trimming left V 3 bases short and J 1 base short, with 16 bases between. The germline V gene encodes CDR1 MDHEN and CDR2 SYDVKM. The CDR3 loop is CASSFPAASQSYEQYF. Here the CDR3 DNA reads TGTGCCAGCAGTTTCCCTGCGGCCTCTCAATCCTACGAGCAGTACTTC. The full variable domain, completed using reference TRBV28 and TRBJ2-7, is DVKVTQSSRYLVKRTGEKVFLECVQDMDHENMFWYRQDPGLGLRLIYFSYDVKMKEKGDIPEGYSVSREKKERFSLILESASTNQTSMYLCASSFPAASQSYEQYFGPGTRLTVT.

V and J are TRBV25-1 and TRBJ1-1; D uncertain. V was clipped by 7 bases and J by 4 bases, with 7 bases between them. Germline CDR1 reads MGHDK; CDR2 reads SYGVNS. This CDR3 comprises 11 residues. CDR3 sequence (DNA): TGTGCCAGCATTGGAGGCACTGAAGCTTTCTTT. It yields the protein CASIGGTEAFF.

The chain employs TRBV27 and TRBJ2-5; 10 bases match TRBD1. V shed 5 bases and J 2 bases; nucleotides not matched to a gene: 5. Germline V gene data show CDR1 as MNHEY and CDR2 as SMNVEV (reference sequence). The CDR3 loop spans 15 amino acids. Here the CDR3 DNA reads TGTGCCAGCAGTCTGGGACAGGGGACTCAAGAGACCCAGTACTTC. Translated, it gives CASSLGQGTQETQYF.

The chain joins TRBV7-9 to TRBJ1-2, with TRBD1 as a possible D gene (5 bases). The CDR3 totals 12 residues. V lost 7 bases, J lost 4 bases, and 10 bases lay in between. Germline V gene sequence: CDR1 SEHNR, CDR2 FQNEAQ (reference sequence). This CDR3 is CASTTATYGYTF. The CDR3 nucleotides are TGTGCCAGCACGACAGCAACCTATGGCTACACCTTC.

V usage is TRBV6-1 and J usage is TRBJ2-7; TRBD1 matches at 8 bases. CDR3 length: 14 amino acids. V was pared by 10 bases and J by 3 bases, with 11 bases of the junction left unmatched. Germline CDR1 is MNHNS and CDR2 is SASEGT. In DNA, the CDR3 is TGTGCCACAAGAAGGGACAGGTACGGCTACGAGCAGTACTTC. Residues: CATRRDRYGYEQYF.

The chain employs TRBV6-5 and TRBJ1-1; D unresolved. The CDR3 runs to 14 residues. The V end lost 2 bases, the J end lost 1 base, and 8 bases lay between the germline ends. CDR1 MNHEY and CDR2 SVGAGI come from the germline V gene. CDR3 region: CASSYRGKNTEAFF. CDR3 sequence (DNA): TGTGCCAGCAGTTACCGAGGGAAGAACACTGAAGCTTTCTTT.